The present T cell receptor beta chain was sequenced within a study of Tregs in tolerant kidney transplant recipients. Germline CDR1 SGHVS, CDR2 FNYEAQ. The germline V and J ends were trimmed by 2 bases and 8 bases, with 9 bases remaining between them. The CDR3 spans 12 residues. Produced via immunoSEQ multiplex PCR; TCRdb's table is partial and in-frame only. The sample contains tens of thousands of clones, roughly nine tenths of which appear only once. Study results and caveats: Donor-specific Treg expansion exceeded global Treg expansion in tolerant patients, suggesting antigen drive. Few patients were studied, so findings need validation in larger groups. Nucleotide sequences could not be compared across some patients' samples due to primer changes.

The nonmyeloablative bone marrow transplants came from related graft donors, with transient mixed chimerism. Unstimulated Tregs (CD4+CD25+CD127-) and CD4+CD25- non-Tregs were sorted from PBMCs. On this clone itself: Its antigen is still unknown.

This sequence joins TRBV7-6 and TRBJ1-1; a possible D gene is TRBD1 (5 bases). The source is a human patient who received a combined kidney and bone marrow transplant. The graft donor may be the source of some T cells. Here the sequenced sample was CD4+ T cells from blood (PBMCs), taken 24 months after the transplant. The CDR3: CASSLNQGEAFF. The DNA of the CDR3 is TGTGCCAGCAGCTTAAATCAGGGAGAAGCTTTCTTT.